A selection of T cell receptor beta chains follows, all from one sample in a study of T cells after yellow fever vaccination. TCRdb used MiXCR to reprocess the 5' RACE reads, holding one entry per CDR3 protein. Among 200,000 to 250,000 distinct CDR3 sequences listed, about 3% were seen once. The sequences come from CD4+ T cells sorted from PBMCs, collected 10 days after the yellow fever booster vaccination. All receptors come from a young man who received the YFV17D yellow fever vaccine. Both conserved end residues are part of each CDR3. The D gene is left open where the match is weak. The size of a clone is reported for some rows only, either as once, few or many, or as a class for expanded clones.

d_call	v_call	j_call	clone_size	cdr3_aa	cdr3_nt
TRBD1	TRBV18	TRBJ2-1	NA	CASSPGTGTRNEQFF	TGTGCCAGCTCACCAGGGACAGGGACCCGCAATGAGCAGTTCTTC
NA	TRBV4-2	TRBJ2-1	few	CASSQVNGGYNEQFF	TGTGCCAGCAGCCAAGTTAACGGGGGTTACAATGAGCAGTTCTTC
TRBD2	TRBV20-1	TRBJ2-5	many	CSARQALAEETQYF	TGCAGTGCTAGGCAAGCACTAGCGGAAGAGACCCAGTACTTC
NA	TRBV29-1	TRBJ1-1	NA	CSVTYSIVNTEAFF	TGCAGCGTAACTTACAGTATTGTGAACACTGAAGCTTTCTTT
TRBD1	TRBV3-1	TRBJ1-1	few	CASSGGQMNTEAFF	TGTGCCAGCAGCGGGGGACAGATGAACACTGAAGCTTTCTTT
TRBD2	TRBV28	TRBJ2-5	few	CASLSAGGPEETQYF	TGTGCCAGCCTCTCAGCGGGGGGGCCGGAGGAGACCCAGTACTTC
NA	TRBV7-9	TRBJ1-1	many	CASSLDSRASGRAFF	TGTGCCAGCAGCTTAGACAGCAGGGCCTCTGGGCGTGCTTTCTTT
NA	TRBV5-1	TRBJ2-3	few	CASSLGADSTDTQYF	TGCGCCAGCAGCTTGGGAGCGGATAGCACAGATACGCAGTATTTT
NA	TRBV12-3/TRBV12-4	TRBJ2-1	few	CASRILGLSQFF	TGTGCCAGCAGAATATTGGGGTTGTCCCAGTTCTTC
NA	TRBV5-1	TRBJ2-1	few	CASSSEWSYNEQFF	TGCGCCAGCAGCTCCGAGTGGTCCTACAATGAGCAGTTCTTC
NA	TRBV19	TRBJ1-1	many	CASSVEGWSGTEAFF	TGTGCCAGTAGCGTGGAGGGATGGTCGGGTACTGAAGCTTTCTTT
NA	TRBV9	TRBJ1-2	many	CASSVSSPADGYTF	TGTGCCAGCAGCGTGTCAAGCCCAGCGGATGGCTACACCTTC
TRBD2	TRBV5-1	TRBJ2-5	many	CASSSGDQLAGFQETQYF	TGCGCCAGCAGCTCAGGGGACCAACTAGCGGGGTTTCAAGAGACCCAGTACTTC
NA	TRBV29-1	TRBJ1-2	few	CSVEDIPIMGGVEGYTF	TGCAGCGTTGAAGACATTCCCATCATGGGCGGTGTCGAAGGCTACACCTTC
NA	TRBV9	TRBJ2-7	few	CASSGGPTYEQYF	TGTGCCAGCAGCGGGGGCCCTACCTACGAGCAGTACTTC